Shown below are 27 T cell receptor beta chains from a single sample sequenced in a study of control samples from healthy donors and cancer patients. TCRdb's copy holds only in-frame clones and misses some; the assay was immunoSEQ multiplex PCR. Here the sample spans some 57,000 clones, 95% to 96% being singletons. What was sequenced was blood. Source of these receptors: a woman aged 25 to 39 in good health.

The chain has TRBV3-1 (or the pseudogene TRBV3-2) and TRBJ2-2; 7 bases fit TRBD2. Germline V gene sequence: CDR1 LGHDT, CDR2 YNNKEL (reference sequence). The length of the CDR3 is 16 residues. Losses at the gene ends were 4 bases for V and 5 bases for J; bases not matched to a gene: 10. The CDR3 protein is CASSRSERGATGELFF. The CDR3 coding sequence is TGTGCCAGCAGCCGATCAGAGCGGGGAGCGACCGGGGAGCTGTTTTTT.

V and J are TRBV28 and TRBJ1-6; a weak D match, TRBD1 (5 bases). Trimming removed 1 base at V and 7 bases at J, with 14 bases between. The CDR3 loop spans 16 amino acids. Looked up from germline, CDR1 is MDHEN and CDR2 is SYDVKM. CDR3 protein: CASSLLAARVNSPLHF. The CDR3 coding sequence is TGTGCCAGCAGTTTATTGGCTGCCAGGGTGAATTCACCCCTCCACTTT.

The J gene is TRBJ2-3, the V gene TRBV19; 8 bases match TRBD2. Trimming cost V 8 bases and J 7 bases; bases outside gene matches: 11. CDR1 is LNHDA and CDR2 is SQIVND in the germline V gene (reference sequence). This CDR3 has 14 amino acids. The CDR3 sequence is CASGPGLGGNTQYF. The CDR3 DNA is TGTGCCAGTGGGCCGGGACTAGGAGGGAATACGCAGTATTTT.

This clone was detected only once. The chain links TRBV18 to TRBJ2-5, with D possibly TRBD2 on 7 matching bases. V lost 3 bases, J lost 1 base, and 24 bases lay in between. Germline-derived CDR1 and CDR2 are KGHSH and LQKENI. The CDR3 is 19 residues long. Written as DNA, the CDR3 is TGTGCCAGCTCACCGCGCGGGGGCCCCGGCGGGAGCCTCCAAGAGACCCAGTACTTC. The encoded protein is CASSPRGGPGGSLQETQYF.

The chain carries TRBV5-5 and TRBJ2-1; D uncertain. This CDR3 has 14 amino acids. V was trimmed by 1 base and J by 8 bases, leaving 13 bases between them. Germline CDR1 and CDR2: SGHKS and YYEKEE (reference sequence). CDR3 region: CASSLTVGWYEQFF. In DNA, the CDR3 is TGTGCCAGCAGCTTGACGGTAGGGTGGTATGAGCAGTTCTTC.

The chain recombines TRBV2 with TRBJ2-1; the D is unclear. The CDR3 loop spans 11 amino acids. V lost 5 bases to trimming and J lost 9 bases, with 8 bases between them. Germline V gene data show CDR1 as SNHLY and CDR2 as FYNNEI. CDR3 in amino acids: CASSKVGEQFF. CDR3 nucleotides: TGTGCCAGCAGTAAAGTTGGTGAGCAGTTCTTC.

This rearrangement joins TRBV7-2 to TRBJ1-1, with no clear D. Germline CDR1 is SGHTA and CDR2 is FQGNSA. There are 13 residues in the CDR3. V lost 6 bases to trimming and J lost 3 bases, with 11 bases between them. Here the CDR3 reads CASSRGKHTEAFF. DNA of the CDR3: TGTGCCAGCAGTCGAGGGAAGCACACTGAAGCTTTCTTT.

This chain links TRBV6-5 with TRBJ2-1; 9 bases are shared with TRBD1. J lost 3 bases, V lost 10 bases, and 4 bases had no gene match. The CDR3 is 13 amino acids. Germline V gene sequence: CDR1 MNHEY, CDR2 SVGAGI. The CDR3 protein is CAIRQGGYNEQFF. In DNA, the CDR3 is TGTGCCATCCGACAGGGGGGCTACAATGAGCAGTTCTTC.

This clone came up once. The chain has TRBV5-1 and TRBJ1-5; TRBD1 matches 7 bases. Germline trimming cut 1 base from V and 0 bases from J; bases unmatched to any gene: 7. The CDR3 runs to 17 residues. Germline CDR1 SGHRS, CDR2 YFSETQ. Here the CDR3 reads CASSLPGTDHSNQPQHF. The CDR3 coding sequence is TGCGCCAGCAGCTTGCCCGGGACAGATCATAGCAATCAGCCCCAGCATTTT. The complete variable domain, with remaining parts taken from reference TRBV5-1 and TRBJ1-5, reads KAGVTQTPRYLIKTRGQQVTLSCSPISGHRSVSWYQQTPGQGLQFLFEYFSETQRNKGNFPGRFSGRQFSNSRSEMNVSTLELGDSALYLCASSLPGTDHSNQPQHFGDGTRLSIL.

The CDR3 DNA is TGTGCCAGCAGCTTAGTCGGGACTAGTCCCTACAATGAGCAGTTCTTC. Translating it yields CASSLVGTSPYNEQFF. V and J are TRBV7-9 and TRBJ2-1; TRBD2 aligns across 8 bases. This CDR3 contains 16 residues. V was clipped by 1 base and J by 2 bases; unmatched bases: 4. Germline loops: CDR1 SEHNR, CDR2 FQNEAQ (reference sequence).

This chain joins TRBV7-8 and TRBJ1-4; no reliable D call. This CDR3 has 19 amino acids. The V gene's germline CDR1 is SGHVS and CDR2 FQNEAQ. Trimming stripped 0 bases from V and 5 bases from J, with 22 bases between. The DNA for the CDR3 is TGTGCCAGCAGCTTAGCGGGTGGCAGAACACCTTCCTACAATGAAAAACTGTTTTTT. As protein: CASSLAGGRTPSYNEKLFF.

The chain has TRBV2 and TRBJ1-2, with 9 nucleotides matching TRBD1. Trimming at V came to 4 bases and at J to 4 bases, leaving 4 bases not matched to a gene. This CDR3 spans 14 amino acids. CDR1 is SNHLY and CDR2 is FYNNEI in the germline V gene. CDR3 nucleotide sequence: TGTGCCAGCAGTGGGTGGACAGGGGTCTATGGCTACACCTTC. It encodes CASSGWTGVYGYTF.

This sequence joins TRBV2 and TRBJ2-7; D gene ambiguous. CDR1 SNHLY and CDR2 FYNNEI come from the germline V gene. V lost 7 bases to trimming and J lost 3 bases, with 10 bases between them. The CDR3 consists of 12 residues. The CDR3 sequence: CASTSDNYEQYF. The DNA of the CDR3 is TGTGCCAGCACTAGTGACAACTACGAGCAGTACTTC.

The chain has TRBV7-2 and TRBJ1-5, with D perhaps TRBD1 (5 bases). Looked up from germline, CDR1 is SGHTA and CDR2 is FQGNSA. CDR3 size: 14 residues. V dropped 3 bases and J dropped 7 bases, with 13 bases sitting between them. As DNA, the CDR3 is TGTGCCAGCAGCTTGAAAGGGACGGGGCAGCCCCAGCATTTT. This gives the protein CASSLKGTGQPQHF.

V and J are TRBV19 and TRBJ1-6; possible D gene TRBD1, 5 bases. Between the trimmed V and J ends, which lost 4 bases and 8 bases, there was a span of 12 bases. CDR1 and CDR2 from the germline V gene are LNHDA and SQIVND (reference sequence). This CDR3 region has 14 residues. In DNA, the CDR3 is TGTGCCAGTAGTACCCTCCTGGGGGATTCACCCCTCCACTTT. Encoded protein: CASSTLLGDSPLHF.

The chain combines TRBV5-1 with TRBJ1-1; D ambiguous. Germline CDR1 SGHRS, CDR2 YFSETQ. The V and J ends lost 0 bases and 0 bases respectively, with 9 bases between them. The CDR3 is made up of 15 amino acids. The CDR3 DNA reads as TGCGCCAGCAGCTTGGCAAGCAGCTTGAACACTGAAGCTTTCTTT. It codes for CASSLASSLNTEAFF.

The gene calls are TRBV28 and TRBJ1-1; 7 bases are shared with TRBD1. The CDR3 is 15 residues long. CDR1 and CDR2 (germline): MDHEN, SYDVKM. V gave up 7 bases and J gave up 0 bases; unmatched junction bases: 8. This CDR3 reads CASTPDREVNTEAFF. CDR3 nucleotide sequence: TGTGCCAGCACCCCTGACAGGGAGGTGAACACTGAAGCTTTCTTT.

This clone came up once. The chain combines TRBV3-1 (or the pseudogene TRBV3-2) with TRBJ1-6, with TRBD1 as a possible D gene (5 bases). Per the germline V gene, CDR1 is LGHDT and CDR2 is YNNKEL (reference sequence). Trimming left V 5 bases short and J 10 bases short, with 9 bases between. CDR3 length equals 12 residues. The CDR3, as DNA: TGTGCCAGCAGCGACAGCCCATCACCCCTCCACTTT. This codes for CASSDSPSPLHF.

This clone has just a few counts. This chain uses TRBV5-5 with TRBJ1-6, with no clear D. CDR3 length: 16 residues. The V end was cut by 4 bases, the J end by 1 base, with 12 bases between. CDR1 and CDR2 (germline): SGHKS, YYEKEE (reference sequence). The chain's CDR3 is CASSPGAGSYNSPLHF. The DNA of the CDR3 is TGTGCCAGCAGCCCGGGAGCGGGGTCCTATAATTCACCCCTCCACTTT. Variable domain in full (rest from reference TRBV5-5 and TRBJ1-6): DAGVTQSPTHLIKTRGQQVTLRCSPISGHKSVSWYQQVLGQGPQFIFQYYEKEERGRGNFPDRFSARQFPNYSSELNVNALLLGDSALYLCASSPGAGSYNSPLHFGNGTRLTVT.

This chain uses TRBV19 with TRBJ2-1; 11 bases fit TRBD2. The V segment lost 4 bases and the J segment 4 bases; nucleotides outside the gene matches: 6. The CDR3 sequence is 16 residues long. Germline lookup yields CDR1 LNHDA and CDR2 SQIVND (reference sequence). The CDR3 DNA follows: TGTGCCAGTAGTACCCTAGGGACTAGCGGATACAATGAGCAGTTCTTC. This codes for CASSTLGTSGYNEQFF.

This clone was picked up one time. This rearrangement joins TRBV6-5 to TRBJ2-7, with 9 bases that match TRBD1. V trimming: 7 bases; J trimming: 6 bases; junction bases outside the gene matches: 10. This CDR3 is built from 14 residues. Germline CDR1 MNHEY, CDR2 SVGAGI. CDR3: CASMEGQGGLEQYF. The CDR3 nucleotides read TGTGCCAGCATGGAGGGACAGGGAGGGCTCGAGCAGTACTTC.

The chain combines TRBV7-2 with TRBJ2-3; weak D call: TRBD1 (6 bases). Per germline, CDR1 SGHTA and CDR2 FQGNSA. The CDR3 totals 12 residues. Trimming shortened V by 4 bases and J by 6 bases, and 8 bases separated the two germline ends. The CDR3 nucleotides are TGTGCCAGCAGCTCAGGGGTGGATACGCAGTATTTT. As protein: CASSSGVDTQYF.

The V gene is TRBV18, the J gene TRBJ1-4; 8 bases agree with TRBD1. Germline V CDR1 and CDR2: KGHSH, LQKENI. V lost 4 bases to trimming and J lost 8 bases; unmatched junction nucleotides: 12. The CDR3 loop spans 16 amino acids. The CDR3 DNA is TGTGCCAGCTCACAAAAATTGACAGGGGCTGGGGAAAAACTGTTTTTT. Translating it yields CASSQKLTGAGEKLFF.

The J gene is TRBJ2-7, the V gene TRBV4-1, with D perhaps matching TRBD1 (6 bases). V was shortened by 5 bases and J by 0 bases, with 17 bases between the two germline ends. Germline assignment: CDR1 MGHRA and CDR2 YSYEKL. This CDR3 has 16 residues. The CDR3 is CASSYQYQGISYEQYF. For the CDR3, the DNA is TGCGCCAGCAGCTACCAATACCAGGGGATCTCCTACGAGCAGTACTTC.

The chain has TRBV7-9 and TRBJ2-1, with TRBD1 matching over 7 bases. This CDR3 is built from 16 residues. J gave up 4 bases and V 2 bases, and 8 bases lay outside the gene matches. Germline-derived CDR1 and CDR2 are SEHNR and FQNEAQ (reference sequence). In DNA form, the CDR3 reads TGTGCCAGCAGCTTACATGGGCAGGGGGTGTACAATGAGCAGTTCTTC. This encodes CASSLHGQGVYNEQFF.

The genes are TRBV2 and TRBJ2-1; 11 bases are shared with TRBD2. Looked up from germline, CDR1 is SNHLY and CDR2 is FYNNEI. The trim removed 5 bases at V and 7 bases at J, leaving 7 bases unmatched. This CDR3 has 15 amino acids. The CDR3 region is CASSLAGGPLNEQFF. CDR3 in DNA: TGTGCCAGCAGTTTAGCGGGAGGGCCGTTGAATGAGCAGTTCTTC.

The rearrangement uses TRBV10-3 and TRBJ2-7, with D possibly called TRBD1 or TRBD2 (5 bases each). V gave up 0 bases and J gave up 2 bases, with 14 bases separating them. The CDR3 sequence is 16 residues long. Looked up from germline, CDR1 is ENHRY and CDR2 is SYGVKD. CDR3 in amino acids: CAISESPGRAPYEQYF. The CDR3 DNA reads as TGTGCCATCAGTGAGTCTCCGGGGCGGGCCCCCTACGAGCAGTACTTC.